The clone carrying this T cell receptor (beta chain) was detected ten times or more. The CDR3 length is 17 residues. Trimming stripped 5 bases from V and 0 bases from J, with 14 bases between. Germline V gives CDR1 MNHEY, CDR2 SMNVEV (reference sequence). These data originate in a study of T cells in Graves' hyperthyroidism and ophthalmopathy. The source material, RNA transcripts, was used to amplify TCR beta CDR3 regions. Primed by the HTBI set, a first-round RT-PCR was run on the TCR CDR3. TCRdb independently ran MiXCR on the multiplex PCR reads; one entry per CDR3 protein. The sample holds roughly 280,000 distinct CDR3 sequences; around 15% are singletons and the top ten take just over 55%.

The sequence was collected from a woman aged 55-70 years with Graves' ophthalmopathy. Material: blood. The genes are TRBV27 and TRBJ2-6, with a weak D call TRBD1 (6 bases). In nucleotides, the CDR3 is TGTGCCAGCAGTCCCGGGACACTTCTCTCTGGGGCCAACGTCCTGACTTTC. This codes for CASSPGTLLSGANVLTF.